This TCR beta chain was found in a study of identical twins (dated by TCRdb to about 2016). A note on the overall study: To test whether fetal clonotypes persist, the study used deep sequencing on TCR alpha and beta repertoires from monozygotic twins, unrelated adults of various ages, and cord blood. To rule out contamination, replicate twin experiments were performed at different times with different library preparation protocols.

The receptor library was made with 5' RACE. TCRdb records Illumina HiSeq 2000 as the sequencer. Template switching added a universal primer binding site, and the final cDNA carried a unique molecular identifier that allowed TCR cDNA molecules to be counted accurately. First-strand cDNA for TCR alpha and beta chains was synthesized from specific primers in the conserved constant-segment region. Each cDNA library was double barcoded, with a SMART-Mk sample barcode plus Illumina barcodes, to control for contamination. TruSeq adapter sequences along with Illumina sample barcodes were introduced in two successive PCR steps. The Illumina HiSeq platform was used with custom primers to sequence TCR alpha and beta cDNA libraries. In the original analysis: Unique molecular identifiers were extracted from raw reads with MiGEC, and CDR3 positions were determined with MiXCR. Recombination models were inferred per individual with the repgenHMM and IGoR tools using an EM algorithm. The tcR package in R was used for shared clonotype analysis, with sharing normalized by the product of cloneset sizes. To study raw recombination free of thymic and clonal selection effects, out-of-frame nonproductive sequences were analyzed. TCRdb's own reprocessing of the public reads used fastp at Q25 and MiXCR and kept productive beta chains. Rows matching on CDR3 protein sequence are summarized as one entry with the most common DNA and genes. The V and J calls reflect TCRdb's pipeline rather than the authors' work. The sample table contains approximately 630,000 distinct CDR3 sequences; only one count was recorded for about 7.6% of them. In total, the top ten clones hold over 1.5% of the sample.

Only healthy Caucasian donors were included. Three pairs of female monozygotic twins, all aged roughly 18 to 29 years, made up the twin cohort. RNA for TCR libraries was isolated from peripheral blood mononuclear cells. The sample holds a few counts of this clonotype. What antigen it recognizes has not been identified. No base quality values were provided; no much bigger clone lies one nucleotide off. In the germline V gene, CDR1 corresponds to SGHVS and CDR2 to FNYEAQ. From cysteine to phenylalanine, the CDR3 is 19 amino acids long. Only the CDR3 part of the read is kept: 57 bases, read in frame from the first base. After removal of 1 base from V and 1 base from J, the junction retains 13 bases not matched to a gene. On the study overall, not on this receptor specifically: In monozygotic twins, out-of-frame TCR alpha sharing was systematically underestimated by recombination models, although the models agreed with sharing between unrelated individuals. Because the same donors could not be followed over many years, the conclusions depended on cross-sectional statistical analysis. Compared with coincidental sharing between unrelated individuals, out-of-frame TCR alpha sequences shared between twins had an excess of sequences with low generation probability. The excess sharing between twins in beta out-of-frame sequences was weaker because fewer shared sequences reduced the signal-to-noise ratio. Abundant cord blood beta clonotypes had fewer insertions, young adult naive repertoires showed a similar but weaker trend, and memory repertoires showed no such trend. Zero-insertion analyses could be partly confounded by invariant T cells such as MAIT and iNKT, though diverse VJ usage argued against such confounding for most clonotypes.

This same sample was also part of a study on yellow fever vaccine responses in identical twins. In that second paper, the authors write: According to the authors, the vaccine-induced T cell response in identical twins seemed to be partly convergent and partly specific to each individual. The study precisely tracked vaccine-responding T cell clones in identical twins.

This TCR derives from a woman aged 18-30 years in good health. What was sequenced was PBMCs. The chain is made from TRBV7-6 and TRBJ2-3, with 8 bases aligning to TRBD2. The bases are TGTGCCAGCAGCTTAGATGTCGGCGGGAGGTCTCTTGGCACAGATACGCAGTATTTT. This encodes CASSLDVGGRSLGTDTQYF.